The present entry profiles one TCR beta chain with its context. The antigen is not known. Germline CDR1 and CDR2: LNHDA and SQIVND (reference sequence). This CDR3 has 15 amino acids. V was pared by 3 bases and J by 4 bases, with 8 bases of the junction left unmatched. The data were taken from a study of shared clonotypes between healthy human individuals. The wider study: The donor pool was made up of two women and three men aged 18 to 49.

The method was immunoSEQ multiplex PCR; TCRdb's version includes in-frame clones alone and lacks a portion of them. Of more than 400,000 clones in the sample, approximately 81% were seen once. General observations from the study: The donor pool, a small one, limited the genetic and exposure-history diversity represented.

This TCR was sampled from a woman aged 40 to 50 in good health. Some clones in this sample may be carry-over from other donors' samples. Material for sequencing was PBMCs. The genes are TRBV19 and TRBJ2-7; 8 bases fit TRBD2. CDR3 in amino acids: CASSIFSGSLYEQYF. The DNA of the CDR3 is TGTGCCAGTAGTATTTTCAGCGGGAGTCTGTACGAGCAGTACTTC.